This TCR beta chain was retrieved from a study of graft-versus-host responses after intestinal transplantation. Notes on the study in general: GvH clones detected in recipient marrow included some appearing first in ileum or blood.

The CDR3 has 12 residues. The V gene's germline CDR1 is LNHDA and CDR2 SQIVND (reference sequence). V dropped 1 base and J dropped 9 bases, with 8 bases sitting between them. Worth noting for this clone: Its specificity is unknown.

The table came from immunoSEQ multiplex PCR; TCRdb's copy has only in-frame clones and leaves some out. The sample lists fewer than 95,000 clones, less than 95% occurring once. This TCR came from a human donor who was the organ donor for an intestinal transplant. The sample in question was unstimulated CD4+ T cells sorted from spleen or lymph node cells, obtained before transplant. V and J are TRBV19 and TRBJ2-3; D call uncertain. This CDR3 reads CASSIVARTQYF. In DNA form, the CDR3 reads TGTGCCAGTAGTATAGTGGCGAGAACGCAGTATTTT.